Listed below are T cell receptor beta chains from one sample, sequenced in a study of T cells in Graves' hyperthyroidism and ophthalmopathy. One entry per CDR3 protein results from TCRdb running MiXCR on the multiplex PCR reads. The data show about 590,000 distinct CDR3 sequences, 12% to 15% seen once. Sequencing was done on a sample of blood. Every receptor here comes from a woman aged 18-30 years with Graves' ophthalmopathy. CDR3s include the opening cysteine and the closing phenylalanine or tryptophan. Each record gives: clone size, J gene, D gene, V gene, CDR3 DNA, CDR3 protein. The D gene is left open where the match is weak. A row's size may be missing; if present it is once, few, many or a size class.

>many|TRBJ2-5|.|TRBV12-3/TRBV12-4
TGTGCCACCAGCCCCGGGACCGAAGAAGAGACCCAGTACTTC
CATSPGTEEETQYF
>.|TRBJ2-1|TRBD2|TRBV7-9
TGTGCCAGCAGCCCAAGTCCCGGGACTAGCGGGAGGGTGGCCAATGAGCAGTTCTTC
CASSPSPGTSGRVANEQFF
>few|TRBJ1-2|.|TRBV27
TGTGCCAGCAGTCCGGGACACGCAAACTATGGCTACACCTTC
CASSPGHANYGYTF
>.|TRBJ1-3|.|TRBV2
TGTGCCAGCAGCCCCCTCGACATCCGCTCTGGAAACACCATATATTTT
CASSPLDIRSGNTIYF
>few|TRBJ1-5|.|TRBV3-1
TGTGCCAGCAGCCCTAATGGAGAGGGAGATCAGCCCCAGCATTTT
CASSPNGEGDQPQHF
>many|TRBJ1-5|.|TRBV10-3
TGTGCCATCAGTGATGTAAGGCGTAGCAATCAGCCCCAGCATTTT
CAISDVRRSNQPQHF
>few|TRBJ1-4|TRBD1|TRBV5-6
TGTGCCAGCAGCTCGGCCTGGGACAGCGGTGAAAAACTGTTTTTT
CASSSAWDSGEKLFF
>.|TRBJ2-1|TRBD2|TRBV19
TGTGCCAGTAATCTAGCGGGAGAGAACAATGAGCAGTTCTTC
CASNLAGENNEQFF
>.|TRBJ2-3|.|TRBV4-1
TGCGCCAGCAGCCAGATATTACTCACAGATACGCAGTATTTT
CASSQILLTDTQYF
>many|TRBJ2-2|.|TRBV12-3/TRBV12-4
TGTGCCGGGGGGACATTGGGCACCGGGGAGCTGTTTTTT
CAGGTLGTGELFF
>.|TRBJ1-5|TRBD1|TRBV20-1
TGCAGTGCTCTCCGCGGGGACAGCGGTCGATATAGCAATCAGCCCCAGCATTTT
CSALRGDSGRYSNQPQHF
>.|TRBJ2-1|TRBD2|TRBV10-1
TGCGCCAGCAGTGAGTTAAGGACTAGCGGGAGGACTACCCCAACCTACAATGAGCAGTTCTTC
CASSELRTSGRTTPTYNEQFF
>.|TRBJ2-7|TRBD1|TRBV2
TGTGCCAGCAGCGGACGCCGGGACAGGATGGACGAGCAGTACTTC
CASSGRRDRMDEQYF
>few|TRBJ2-2|.|TRBV30
TGTGCCTGGAGTGAACTCGGGAGAGGAACCGGGGAGCTGTTTTTT
CAWSELGRGTGELFF
>.|TRBJ1-2|TRBD1|TRBV7-2
TGTGCCAGCAGCTCGAGTGGAGGAGGGGGCGTTTATGGCTACACCTTC
CASSSSGGGGVYGYTF
>.|TRBJ2-1|TRBD2|TRBV4-1
TGCGCCAGCAGCCAAGCCAGCGGGAGAAATGAGCAGTTCTTC
CASSQASGRNEQFF
>.|TRBJ2-7|.|TRBV29-1
TGCAGCGTTGGACAGTATACCTACGAGCAGTACTTC
CSVGQYTYEQYF
>many|TRBJ2-1|.|TRBV2
TGTGCCAGCAGTAGAACCGGGACTTACAATGAGCAGTTCTTC
CASSRTGTYNEQFF
>many|TRBJ2-3|TRBD1|TRBV12-3/TRBV12-4
TGTGCCAGCAGTCCCCGGACAGGTCTGAGCACAGATACGCAGTATTTT
CASSPRTGLSTDTQYF
>few|TRBJ2-7|.|TRBV15
TGTGCCACCAGCCGGTCAGGAGCCCTCTACGAGCAGTACTTC
CATSRSGALYEQYF
>many|TRBJ2-1|.|TRBV28
TGTGCCAGCAGTTTACCCGTCTCCTACAATGAGCAGTTCTTC
CASSLPVSYNEQFF
>few|TRBJ1-5|.|TRBV6-2/TRBV6-3
TGTGCCAGCACCCCCAGGGAAATTTCGCCCCAGCATTTT
CASTPREISPQHF
>many|TRBJ2-5|.|TRBV7-2
TGTGCCAGCAGCTTAGCTTGGGGAGGAGAGACCCAGTACTTC
CASSLAWGGETQYF
>few|TRBJ1-1|.|TRBV7-2
TGTGCCAGCAGCTCCATAGCCCCGTTCCGGGCCGGCACTGAAGCTTTCTTT
CASSSIAPFRAGTEAFF
>many|TRBJ1-5|TRBD1|TRBV2
TGTGCCAGCAGCCTGGACAGGGAGACGGCAGCTACCAATCAGCCCCAGCATTTT
CASSLDRETAATNQPQHF
>many|TRBJ1-5|.|TRBV2
TGTGCCAGCAGCTCTGTAAGCCACAATCAGCCCCAGCATTTT
CASSSVSHNQPQHF
>many|TRBJ1-2|.|TRBV6-1
TGTGCCAGCAGAGAGGACAGCGCTAATGGCTACACCTTC
CASREDSANGYTF
>many|TRBJ2-7|.|TRBV6-1
TGTGCCAGCAGTTCCCCGGCGGGGCAGTACTTC
CASSSPAGQYF
>.|TRBJ2-7|.|TRBV27
TGCGCCAGCAGCCAACTTAAGGGCGGCAAAGAATACGAGCAGTACTTC
CASSQLKGGKEYEQYF
>.|TRBJ2-1|.|TRBV24-1
TGTGCCACCAGTGATGGGGGAGCTCCCTACAATGAGCAGTTCTTC
CATSDGGAPYNEQFF
>few|TRBJ2-7|TRBD1|TRBV25-1
TGTGCCAGCGGCCTCGGGGACAGATCCTACGAGCAGTACTTC
CASGLGDRSYEQYF
>few|TRBJ2-1|.|TRBV27
TGTGCCAGCAGTTTATCGAGTTCAGGGTACAATGAGCAGTTCTTC
CASSLSSSGYNEQFF
>.|TRBJ2-6|TRBD1|TRBV6-5
TGTGCCAGCAGTTACCGACGAGGGGGCGCCCCTGGGGCCAACGTCCTGACTTTC
CASSYRRGGAPGANVLTF
>many|TRBJ2-1|.|TRBV4-1
TGCGCCAGCCCAAAGAGGGAGCGCCACAATGAGCAGTTCTTC
CASPKRERHNEQFF
>.|TRBJ2-3|.|TRBV10-3
TGTGCCATCAGTAGCGGAGGGGGCGCAGATACGCAGTATTTT
CAISSGGGADTQYF
>few|TRBJ2-4|.|TRBV20-1
TGCAGTGCAGTGGGGGACAACAAAAACATTCAGTACTTC
CSAVGDNKNIQYF
>many|TRBJ1-1|.|TRBV12-3/TRBV12-4
TGTGCCAGCACTCCCGTAATCCGGGGGGCGCCTGAAGCTTTCTTT
CASTPVIRGAPEAFF
>.|TRBJ2-3|.|TRBV28
TGTGCCAGCAGTTTGTCGGCCGGGTCCCTGGATACGCAGTATTTT
CASSLSAGSLDTQYF
>.|TRBJ2-3|TRBD2|TRBV6-1
TGTGCCAGCGGGGGCGGGAGGGAATCCACAGATACGCAGTATTTT
CASGGGRESTDTQYF
>.|TRBJ2-7|.|TRBV9
TGTGCCAGCAGCGTAGAGGGCCTCTCCTACGAGCAGTACTTC
CASSVEGLSYEQYF
>.|TRBJ2-7|TRBD2|TRBV10-3
TGTGCCATCAGTGATAATTTTGCGGGGGACGAGCAGTACTTC
CAISDNFAGDEQYF
>.|TRBJ2-4|.|TRBV4-1
TGCGCCAGCAGCACACAATTAGCCAAAAACATTCAGTACTTC
CASSTQLAKNIQYF
>few|TRBJ2-5|TRBD2|TRBV6-5
TGTGCCAGCAGTTACGGCGTGCGGGAGAGGGGAGAGACCCAGTACTTC
CASSYGVRERGETQYF